This T cell receptor (beta chain) was sequenced during a study of CD8 T cells in ankylosing spondylitis. As concerns this clonotype: Its antigen remains unidentified.

Study results and limitations: Seven to nine highly homologous variants formed a TCR beta motif that appeared characteristic of ankylosing spondylitis blood.

V gave up 2 bases and J gave up 0 bases, with 14 bases separating them. Per germline, CDR1 LGHNA and CDR2 YNFKEQ. The CDR3 has 17 amino acids. TCRdb analysed the 5' RACE reads with MiXCR anew, one entry per CDR3 protein. The table has fewer than 250,000 distinct CDR3 sequences, 15% to 20% seen once. The source material was blood, either unsorted or a sorted T cell fraction (not recorded which). The chain has TRBV4-2 and TRBJ1-3; D is unclear. The receptor was isolated from a male donor with ankylosing spondylitis. The CDR3 region has the DNA TGTGCCAGCAGCCAACCACAGCGTCGATTCTCTGGAAACACCATATATTTT. Its protein product is CASSQPQRRFSGNTIYF.